These 22 T cell receptor beta chains were sequenced from one sample in a study of regulatory T cells in long-lasting Graves disease. Construction of the TCR beta libraries employed iRepertoire HTBI primers in conjunction with Arm-PCR of CDR3 regions. One entry per CDR3 protein results from TCRdb running MiXCR on the multiplex PCR reads. The sample shows about 660,000 distinct CDR3 sequences, about 30% of them seen only once. Time point: persistent/refractory GD, antithyroid drugs over 5 years with positive TRAb. Construction of the TCR library relied on RNA isolated from PBMCs. Material: peripheral blood mononuclear cells (PBMCs), obtained when the disease was refractory, from a patient treated with antithyroid drugs. The receptors originated from a female donor with Graves disease.

This clonotype was observed at least ten times. V and J are TRBV3-1 and TRBJ1-2; D gene unclear. Germline loops: CDR1 LGHDT, CDR2 YNNKEL (reference sequence). V was clipped by 4 bases and J by 10 bases, with 16 bases between them. The CDR3 spans 13 residues. CDR3 DNA: TGTGCCAGCAGCCTTGCGGGCGGACTGGACTACACCTTC. The encoded protein is CASSLAGGLDYTF. Together with reference TRBV3-1 and TRBJ1-2, the CDR3 gives the full variable domain: DTAVSQTPKYLVTQMGNDKSIKCEQNLGHDTMYWYKQDSKKFLKIMFSYNNKELIINETVPNRFSPKSPDKAHLNLHINSLELGDSAVYFCASSLAGGLDYTFGSGTRLTVV.

V and J are TRBV5-4 and TRBJ2-4; D call uncertain. Germline values: CDR1 SGHNT, CDR2 YYREEE (reference sequence). Trimming stripped 4 bases from V and 0 bases from J, with 14 bases between. This CDR3 comprises 16 residues. CDR3 sequence reads: CASSPSWALAKNIQYF. As DNA, the CDR3 is TGTGCCAGCAGCCCATCCTGGGCTCTAGCCAAAAACATTCAGTACTTC.

A single count supports this clonotype. The chain employs TRBV19 and TRBJ1-2; D is ambiguous. V was pared by 5 bases and J by 0 bases, with 10 bases between. Looked up from germline, CDR1 is LNHDA and CDR2 is SQIVND (reference sequence). This CDR3 is 14 amino acids long. CDR3 DNA sequence: TGTGCCAGTAGTTTACAACAGACTAACTATGGCTACACCTTC. It yields the protein CASSLQQTNYGYTF.

Notes on this clonotype: A far larger clone is off by one base, so a read error is likely. This chain uses TRBV2 with TRBJ1-5, with no clear D. Per the germline V gene, CDR1 is SNHLY and CDR2 is FYNNEI. The CDR3 has 13 residues. The CDR3 nucleotides are TGTGCCAACAGTTACGGTAGCAATCAGCCCCAGCATTTT. Protein product: CANSYGSNQPQHF. Combining the CDR3 with reference TRBV2 and TRBJ1-5 gives the whole variable domain EPEVTQTPSHQVTQMGQEVILRCVPISNHLYFYWYRQILGQKVEFLVSFYNNEISEKSEIFDDQFSVERPDGSNFTLKIRSTKLEDSAMYFCANSYGSNQPQHFGDGTRLSIL.

This clonotype was detected a few times. This chain links TRBV3-1 with TRBJ1-2; 7 nucleotides line up with TRBD1. Germline CDR1 reads LGHDT; CDR2 reads YNNKEL (reference sequence). With V trimmed by 2 bases and J by 12 bases, 6 bases remained unmatched. The CDR3 has 12 amino acids. Here the CDR3 DNA reads TGTGCCAGCAGCCAAAGATCTGGACAGGACACCTTC. Amino acid sequence: CASSQRSGQDTF.

The table lists this clonotype with a few counts. This chain uses TRBV28 with TRBJ1-1; 8 bases map to TRBD1. V shed 6 bases, J shed 1 base, and the junction held 13 bases outside the gene matches. Per the germline V gene, CDR1 is MDHEN and CDR2 is SYDVKM. The CDR3 runs 17 residues. The CDR3 sequence: CASSQTISGTGNTEAFF. The DNA for the CDR3 is TGTGCCAGCAGCCAAACCATTTCCGGGACAGGGAACACTGAAGCTTTCTTT.

The chain is built from TRBV6-1 and TRBJ2-7; TRBD1 might be the D (6 bases). The CDR3 consists of 12 residues. Germline-derived CDR1 and CDR2 are MNHNS and SASEGT. Trimming cost V 7 bases and J 2 bases, with 9 bases left between them. Written as DNA, the CDR3 is TGTGCCAGCAACGGACAGACCTACGAGCAGTACTTC. It is translated as CASNGQTYEQYF.

On this clonotype itself: A much larger clone lies one base from this, so it may be a read error. The chain uses TRBV28 and TRBJ2-7; D is perhaps TRBD2 (6 bases). Trimming left V 4 bases short and J 5 bases short, with 18 bases between. The germline gives CDR1 MDHEN, CDR2 SYDVKM. The CDR3 sequence is 15 residues long. The CDR3 nucleotides read TGTGCCAGCAGTTCCCCCGGGCAGGAGGGGAACGAGCAGTACTTC. It is translated as CASSSPGQEGNEQYF.

The chain recombines TRBV4-1 with TRBJ2-5, with D perhaps TRBD2 (6 bases). The ends were cut back, 3 bases at V and 5 bases at J, with 13 bases in the middle. CDR1 and CDR2 (germline): MGHRA, YSYEKL. This CDR3 is built from 14 residues. CDR3 sequence reads: CASSQGFGGETQYF. The CDR3 DNA reads TGCGCCAGCAGCCAGGGATTTGGAGGGGAGACCCAGTACTTC.

This clonotype showed up many times. The rearrangement joins TRBV27 to TRBJ1-1; the D is unclear. CDR3 length equals 16 residues. V was cut by 2 bases and J by 4 bases, with 17 bases left in between. The germline gives CDR1 MNHEY, CDR2 SMNVEV (reference sequence). CDR3 coding DNA: TGTGCCAGCAGTTTACGGACTGCCGCTAAGTCCACTGAAGCTTTCTTT. Encoded protein: CASSLRTAAKSTEAFF.

V is TRBV15 and J is TRBJ1-1; D may be TRBD1 (5 bases). The CDR3 totals 16 residues. The germline V gene has CDR1 LNHNV and CDR2 YYDKDF (reference sequence). V lost 1 base to trimming and J lost 1 base, with 13 bases between them. Written as DNA, the CDR3 is TGTGCCACCAGCAGAGGTCAGCAGGGTGGGAACACTGAAGCTTTCTTT. Translation gives CATSRGQQGGNTEAFF.

This clonotype was detected only a few times. This chain joins TRBV30 and TRBJ1-2; no firm D call. The CDR3 is 13 amino acids. The germline V and J ends were trimmed by 5 bases and 4 bases, with 14 bases remaining between them. The V gene's germline CDR1 is GTSNPN and CDR2 SVGIG (reference sequence). CDR3 DNA sequence: TGTGCCTGGCTCCGCCGGGGTACCTATGGCTACACCTTC. Its protein is CAWLRRGTYGYTF.

This clonotype was detected many times. The chain has TRBV11-2 and TRBJ2-5; D is perhaps TRBD1 or TRBD2 (5 bases each). The V and J ends lost 4 bases and 4 bases respectively, with 13 bases between them. The CDR3 extends over 14 amino acids. Germline values: CDR1 SGHAT, CDR2 FQNNGV. Here the CDR3 DNA reads TGTGCCAGCAGCTACCGACCGGGGACAGAGACCCAGTACTTC. Its translation is CASSYRPGTETQYF.

This clonotype was observed many times. The rearrangement joins TRBV19 to TRBJ1-1, with 7 bases identical to TRBD1. J was trimmed by 1 base and V by 5 bases; bases with no gene match: 7. The CDR3 contains 15 residues. Germline V gene lookup returns CDR1 LNHDA and CDR2 SQIVND (reference sequence). The CDR3 bases are TGTGCCAGTAGTGCACAGGGGTGGGGGAACACTGAAGCTTTCTTT. It is translated as CASSAQGWGNTEAFF.

This chain links TRBV5-4 with TRBJ1-5, with a weak D call TRBD1 (6 bases). Germline CDR1 reads SGHNT; CDR2 reads YYREEE (reference sequence). This CDR3 region has 16 residues. V lost 2 bases, J lost 3 bases, and 15 bases lay in between. The CDR3 region is CASSFGDGGHNQPQHF. The CDR3 region has the DNA TGTGCCAGCAGCTTCGGGGACGGGGGCCACAATCAGCCCCAGCATTTT.

This clonotype was observed a handful of times. The chain uses TRBV7-9 and TRBJ2-2; 8 positions agree with TRBD1. The CDR3 length is 15 residues. CDR1 SEHNR and CDR2 FQNEAQ come from the germline V gene (reference sequence). V was pared by 6 bases and J by 3 bases, with 6 bases of the junction left unmatched. CDR3 loop: CASRPLGQDTGELFF. The CDR3 DNA reads TGTGCCAGCAGACCTCTGGGACAGGACACCGGGGAGCTGTTTTTT.

The gene calls are TRBV10-3 and TRBJ2-7; D remains unclear. The germline V gene encodes CDR1 ENHRY and CDR2 SYGVKD. There are 11 residues in the CDR3. Trimming took 9 bases from V and 5 from J, leaving 11 bases between them. The CDR3 region is CAISQNNEQYF. The CDR3 nucleotides read TGTGCCATATCACAGAACAACGAGCAGTACTTC.

This chain uses TRBV9 with TRBJ2-1, with D tentatively TRBD2 (6 bases). Trimming took off 4 bases at V and 7 bases at J, with 18 bases between the two ends. Germline CDR1 reads SGDLS; CDR2 reads YYNGEE. The CDR3 runs 15 residues. CDR3 sequence reads: CASSPQRVLGNEQFF. As DNA, the CDR3 is TGTGCCAGCAGCCCACAGCGGGTATTGGGGAATGAGCAGTTCTTC. Combining the CDR3 with reference TRBV9 and TRBJ2-1 gives the whole variable domain DSGVTQTPKHLITATGQRVTLRCSPRSGDLSVYWYQQSLDQGLQFLIQYYNGEERAKGNILERFSAQQFPDLHSELNLSSLELGDSALYFCASSPQRVLGNEQFFGPGTRLTVL.

V usage is TRBV15 and J usage is TRBJ2-7; D is tentatively TRBD1 or TRBD2 (6 bases each). Germline CDR1 LNHNV, CDR2 YYDKDF (reference sequence). The CDR3 has 14 amino acids. Trimming stripped 5 bases from V and 6 bases from J, with 17 bases between. CDR3 nucleotides: TGTGCCACCAGCGGAGGGGGGTGGAGATTCGAGCAGTACTTC. Amino acid sequence: CATSGGGWRFEQYF.

This clonotype was counted at least ten times. This chain joins TRBV28 and TRBJ2-5; D is unclear. The germline gives CDR1 MDHEN, CDR2 SYDVKM. The CDR3 is 13 residues long. Trimming removed 11 bases at V and 5 bases at J, with 18 bases between. CDR3 in amino acids: CAGSVPVGETQYF. CDR3 in DNA: TGTGCCGGCTCAGTCCCAGTGGGGGAGACCCAGTACTTC.

The V gene is TRBV5-1, the J gene TRBJ1-4; no reliable D call. The CDR3 loop spans 14 amino acids. V was trimmed by 2 bases and J by 5 bases, leaving 10 bases between them. Germline CDR1 reads SGHRS; CDR2 reads YFSETQ. This CDR3 reads CASSFAKGNEKLFF. The CDR3 nucleotides read TGCGCCAGCAGCTTTGCGAAGGGAAATGAAAAACTGTTTTTT.

The V gene is TRBV15, the J gene TRBJ2-2; TRBD2 aligns across 8 bases. J lost 5 bases, V lost 9 bases, and 11 bases had no gene match. This CDR3 is 15 amino acids long. CDR1 and CDR2 (germline): LNHNV, YYDKDF (reference sequence). The CDR3 loop reads CATGPGGRETGELFF. The CDR3 bases are TGTGCCACAGGGCCGGGAGGGAGGGAGACCGGGGAGCTGTTTTTT. Based on the CDR3 plus reference TRBV15 and TRBJ2-2, the full variable domain is DAMVIQNPRYQVTQFGKPVTLSCSQTLNHNVMYWYQQKSSQAPKLLFHYYDKDFNNEADTPDNFQSRRPNTSFCFLDIRSPGLGDTAMYLCATGPGGRETGELFFGEGSRLTVL.